This T cell receptor beta chain was identified during a study of T cell responses to AZD1222 COVID-19 vaccine. Overall study results and limits: The donors showed a predominance of white British ancestry and of females, with possible underestimation of clonal diversity.

Germline V gene data show CDR1 as SGHRS and CDR2 as YFSETQ. The V gene end was trimmed by 4 bases and the J gene end by 3 bases; junction bases not matched to a gene: 4. This CDR3 has 15 amino acids. Concerning this clone itself: Its antigen is currently unknown.

The data were produced by immunoSEQ multiplex PCR, yet TCRdb's version contains in-frame clones alone and is incomplete. This sample yields 100,000 to 150,000 clones, of which about 90% are seen a single time; 4.2% belongs to the top ten. The sample here was peripheral blood, taken on day 0 of AZD1222 vaccination. The V and J genes are TRBV5-1 and TRBJ1-4, with TRBD1 matching over 9 bases. This clonotype originated in an adult in good health. For the CDR3, the DNA is TGCGCCAGCAGCAGGGACAGGGCGGCTAATGAAAAACTGTTTTTT. Translation gives CASSRDRAANEKLFF.